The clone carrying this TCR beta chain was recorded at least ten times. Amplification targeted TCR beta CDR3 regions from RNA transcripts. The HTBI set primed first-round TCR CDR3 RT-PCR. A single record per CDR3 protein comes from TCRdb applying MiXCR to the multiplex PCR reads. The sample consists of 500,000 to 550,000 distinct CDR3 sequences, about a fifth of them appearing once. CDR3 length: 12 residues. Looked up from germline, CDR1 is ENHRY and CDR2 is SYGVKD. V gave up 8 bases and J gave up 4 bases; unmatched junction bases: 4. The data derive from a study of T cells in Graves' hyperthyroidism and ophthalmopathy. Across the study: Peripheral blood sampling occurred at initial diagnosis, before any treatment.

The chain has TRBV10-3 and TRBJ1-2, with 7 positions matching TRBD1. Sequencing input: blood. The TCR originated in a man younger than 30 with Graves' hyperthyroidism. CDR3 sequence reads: CAIRTGSYGYTF. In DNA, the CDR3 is TGTGCCATCCGGACAGGCTCCTATGGCTACACCTTC.